This TCR beta chain was identified in a study of blood T cells in healthy people across ages (dated by TCRdb to between 2014 and 2017). Background for the entire study: In model experiments, template switching captured about one uniquely barcoded TCR beta cDNA molecule for every two T cells. Using deep sequencing normalized with unique cDNA molecular identifiers, the study measured how TCR beta repertoire diversity changes with age. Donors were grouped into four age groups: young (average 16 years), middle-aged (less than 40), aged (around 60) and long-lived (about 89). To avoid experimental bias, donors of different ages were spread randomly across the sequencing lanes. The study analyzed two additional independent replicas of 1 million unique cDNA reads from the same blood draw for two donors, one aged 18 to 29 and one aged 80 or older. What the work shows at the level of the full study, not this receptor alone: Since profiling was done on bulk unsorted PBMCs, naive and antigen-experienced compartments could not be conclusively compared. Because the CMV infection status of the donors was unknown, age-related changes in expanded clonotypes may potentially have been confounded. Total diversity estimates from one million sequenced T cells were considered lower bounds and underestimates. Observed TCR beta diversity correlated strongly with the percentage of naive T cells measured by flow cytometry. As age increased, observed TCR beta diversity per million T cells dropped in a roughly linear way, and a significant reduction was already evident by age about 40. Compared with the aged group, the long-lived group had more naive CD4+ T cells, fewer expanded clones and increased TCR diversity, suggesting age selection.

The germline V gene supplies CDR1 SGHAT and CDR2 FQNNGV. The CDR3 goes from the cysteine to the phenylalanine over 18 residues. The CDR3 DNA has 54 bases and is translated from base 1. Relative to germline, V is 0 bases shorter and J is 6 bases shorter, with 23 bases between their ends. Systemically healthy Caucasian individuals from Russia, some 38 in total and aged about 6 to 95 years, were included as donors. About 9.6 milliliters of peripheral blood were collected from each donor into EDTA-treated Vacutainer tubes. Ficoll-Paque density-gradient centrifugation was used to isolate PBMCs, with at least 6 million per sample. Trizol reagent was used to extract total RNA from PBMCs, with at least 5 micrograms per sample. For every donor, flow cytometry on a PBMC aliquot measured the percentage of naive CD45RAhigh/CD27high T cells. This clonotype came up a few times. The target of this receptor is not known. No per-base quality is available; no much larger clone lies one base away.

Library creation used 5' RACE. Sequenced using an Illumina HiSeq 2500. A second PCR of roughly 6 to 11 cycles was performed with a sample-barcoded 5' primer and a J-beta primer mix. A unique molecular identifier was introduced onto each TCR beta cDNA molecule by a template-switch 5' adaptor carrying 12 random nucleotides. At least 2.5 million CDR3-containing paired-end reads were obtained from each sample. All of the RNA was converted into first-strand cDNA using the Mint cDNA synthesis kit, with a TRBC-specific oligonucleotide serving as the primer. After uracil-DNA glycosylase treatment, a first 18-cycle PCR used universal primers M1SS and BC2_uni_R on all cDNA. In the original analysis: Normalization of each sample was performed by random selection of 1 million high-quality reads, each carrying a distinct molecular identifier. Instead of being binned into consensus sequences, reads that shared molecular identifiers were thrown out. MiTCR, with a Q25 quality threshold and the strictest error-elimination algorithm, was used for CDR3 identification, clonotype clustering and error correction. A nonparametric unseen species model with Euler transformation was used to estimate lower-bound total TCR beta diversity. TCRdb itself trimmed the public reads at Q25 with fastp, ran MiXCR and retained productive beta chains. Entries are consolidated by CDR3 protein sequence, retaining the most common genes and DNA. V and J calls and clone size were set by TCRdb, not the authors. The sample records about 640,000 distinct CDR3 sequences, about 53% of which are singletons. 30% to 40% of the sample lies in the top ten.

Sample: blood. The chain links TRBV11-2 with TRBJ1-2; a tentative D call is TRBD1 (6 bases match). The sequence derives from a man aged 60 to 75 in good health. The nucleotides read TGTGCCAGCAGCTTAGATCCAAGACAGGCCCTAACTATTGATGGCTACACCTTC. Its translation is CASSLDPRQALTIDGYTF. Reference TRBV11-2 and TRBJ1-2 proteins supply the regions before and after the CDR3; the full variable domain is: EAGVAQSPRYKIIEKRQSVAFWCNPISGHATLYWYQQILGQGPKLLIQFQNNGVVDDSQLPKDRFSAERLKGVDSTLKIQPAKLEDSAVYLCASSLDPRQALTIDGYTFGSGTRLTVV.